The present T cell receptor beta chain was sequenced within a study of OX40 agonist ivuxolimab in advanced cancers. Across the study: Two cutaneous melanoma patients and one hepatocellular carcinoma patient, three in all, had partial responses. Study-wide findings and caveats: Expansion of clones was among the lowest in partial responders at 0.1-3.0 mg/kg.

The protocol was immunoSEQ multiplex PCR, while the TCRdb copy is restricted to in-frame clones and leaves out a portion. This table has about 48,000 clones, around 80% appearing once. The CDR3 loop spans 16 amino acids. With 0 bases clipped from V and 3 bases from J, the junction kept 5 bases outside the gene matches. Germline CDR1 reads MNHEY; CDR2 reads SVGAGI. As concerns this clone: The antigen is undetermined.

The clonotype originates from an adult with an advanced solid tumor such as melanoma, head and neck, liver or kidney cancer. The sequencing used CD4+ or CD8+ T cells sorted from blood, collected in a trial of the OX40 agonist ivuxolimab. The V and J genes are TRBV6-5 and TRBJ2-7; 10 bases agree with TRBD2. The CDR3 region is CASSYSSTSGIYEQYF. For the CDR3, the DNA is TGTGCCAGCAGTTACTCGAGCACTAGCGGGATCTACGAGCAGTACTTC.